This TCR beta chain originates from a study of human T cells and chemical hapten exposure. TCRdb reprocessed the RACE reads with MiXCR, giving one entry per CDR3 protein. The table lists 340,000 or so distinct CDR3 sequences, 6% to 8.5% of them singletons. Time point defined: patch test 1, 2 weeks after DPC sensitization. Treatment here: therapeutic diphenylcyclopropenone sensitization with weekly scalp DPC. This clonotype appeared many times. After removal of 0 bases from V and 5 bases from J, the junction contained 5 bases not matched to a gene. This CDR3 comprises 15 residues. Germline loops: CDR1 LGHNA, CDR2 YNFKEQ.

The chain couples TRBV4-2 to TRBJ2-3; 7 nucleotides line up with TRBD2. This TCR derives from a woman between 18 and 29 years old with alopecia areata. Some clones in this sample may be carry-over from other donors' samples. The sequenced sample was whole blood, obtained in connection with sensitization to the hapten diphenylcyclopropenone (DPC). The CDR3 nucleotides read TGTGCCAGCAGCCAAGATCGGTCTAGCGGAGATACGCAGTATTTT. Protein sequence: CASSQDRSSGDTQYF.